This TCR beta chain was sequenced during a study of blood T cell repertoires in COVID-19. This CDR3 spans 13 amino acids. Trimming cost V 0 bases and J 1 base, with 4 bases left between them. Germline CDR1 SGHRS, CDR2 YFSETQ. The method was immunoSEQ multiplex PCR; TCRdb's version includes in-frame clones alone and lacks a portion of them. The data hold approximately 200,000 clones, with 84% observed a single time. The sequenced sample consisted of peripheral blood. The TCR sequence derives from an elderly woman with COVID-19, enrolled during active disease. This rearrangement joins TRBV5-1 to TRBJ1-1; D is unclear. The CDR3 protein is CASSLEQNTEAFF. The CDR3 bases are TGCGCCAGCAGCTTGGAGCAGAACACTGAAGCTTTCTTT.